Listed below are T cell receptor beta chains from one sample, sequenced in a study of cytomegalovirus exposure and HLA in healthy donors. Generated by immunoSEQ multiplex PCR, the TCRdb table keeps only in-frame clones and is missing some. The repertoire includes just under 250,000 clones, 82% of them detected once, and more than 5% sits in the top ten. The material sequenced was PBMCs. The receptors were sampled from a woman aged 40 to 55 in good health and CMV-seropositive. CDR3s leave out the opening cysteine and the closing phenylalanine or tryptophan. Fields, in order: V gene, CDR3 protein.

V: TRBV7-6
CDR3: ASSHPAGTGISYEQY

V: TRBV19
CDR3: ASNVGSNEKLF

V: TRBV29-1
CDR3: SVGVAGVHNEQF

V: TRBV11-2
CDR3: ASSPRTGNYGYT

V: TRBV14
CDR3: ASSSHRVGQF

V: TRBV30
CDR3: AWTGTVRYEQY

V: TRBV11-3
CDR3: ASSPGLAGDTGELF

V: TRBV30
CDR3: AWSSLTGGTEAF

V: TRBV4-2
CDR3: ASSQAGTGSTEAF

V: TRBV18
CDR3: ASSPGGGGTEAF

V: TRBV9
CDR3: ASSETVGSGNTIY

V: TRBV30
CDR3: AWTRGELANTEAF

V: TRBV6-4
CDR3: ASSEGVQGNEQF

V: TRBV14
CDR3: ASSQERYTPQY

V: TRBV2
CDR3: ASSERGPLYNEQF

V: TRBV19
CDR3: ASSGGANYGYT

V: TRBV7-3
CDR3: ASSSTGVTEAF

V: TRBV4-1
CDR3: ASSPRTEIYNSPLH

V: TRBV29-1
CDR3: SVDLMRASNYGYT

V: TRBV5-1
CDR3: ASSLRGVGYPETQY

V: TRBV2
CDR3: ASSKGGSNQPQH

V: TRBV5-1
CDR3: ASSLGQGPDEQY

V: TRBV2
CDR3: ASSEGTGDQPQH

V: TRBV6-1
CDR3: ALAQDTASYNEQF

V: TRBV9
CDR3: ASTPIPRGDTEAF

V: TRBV19
CDR3: ASSGGRTSGANVLT

V: TRBV7-9
CDR3: ASSLGRSEGYGYT

V: TRBV30
CDR3: VWSYKIYGYT

V: TRBV25-1
CDR3: ASSEEAGHDTEAF

V: TRBV2
CDR3: ASRDRGQSTEAF

V: TRBV19
CDR3: ASSFPGTAFYEQY

V: TRBV5-1
CDR3: ASSLQNSRTVADTQY

V: TRBV19
CDR3: ASSIGQGTSYEQY

V: TRBV4-3
CDR3: ASSQDSGIGQAGGYT

V: TRBV4-3
CDR3: ASSLSGQGAGANVLT

V: TRBV11-3
CDR3: ASSPGLAGSNEQF

V: TRBV11-2
CDR3: ASSLASGRNNEQF

V: TRBV4-1
CDR3: ASSQEWGRDMYGYT

V: TRBV11-1
CDR3: ASSLSWPRQGEQY

V: TRBV4-1
CDR3: ASSQEGGNEQF

V: TRBV6-5
CDR3: ASSPTGGFTEAF

V: TRBV30
CDR3: AWSHGETQY

V: TRBV9
CDR3: ASSVGQTPGANVLT

V: TRBV7-9
CDR3: ASSMGTPNEKLF

V: TRBV5-8
CDR3: ASSLALTGDVGMNTEAF

V: TRBV27
CDR3: ASKDRALITYGYT

V: TRBV7-9
CDR3: ASSLTGRLSYEQY

V: TRBV6-5
CDR3: ASRLTGHRNQPQH

V: TRBV4-1
CDR3: ASSQVARARETQY

V: TRBV15
CDR3: ATSNSGTGGEQY

V: TRBV19
CDR3: ASRTGGNMNTEAF

V: TRBV7-9
CDR3: SSRNLLDTQY

V: TRBV7-2
CDR3: ASSSEVATNYGYT